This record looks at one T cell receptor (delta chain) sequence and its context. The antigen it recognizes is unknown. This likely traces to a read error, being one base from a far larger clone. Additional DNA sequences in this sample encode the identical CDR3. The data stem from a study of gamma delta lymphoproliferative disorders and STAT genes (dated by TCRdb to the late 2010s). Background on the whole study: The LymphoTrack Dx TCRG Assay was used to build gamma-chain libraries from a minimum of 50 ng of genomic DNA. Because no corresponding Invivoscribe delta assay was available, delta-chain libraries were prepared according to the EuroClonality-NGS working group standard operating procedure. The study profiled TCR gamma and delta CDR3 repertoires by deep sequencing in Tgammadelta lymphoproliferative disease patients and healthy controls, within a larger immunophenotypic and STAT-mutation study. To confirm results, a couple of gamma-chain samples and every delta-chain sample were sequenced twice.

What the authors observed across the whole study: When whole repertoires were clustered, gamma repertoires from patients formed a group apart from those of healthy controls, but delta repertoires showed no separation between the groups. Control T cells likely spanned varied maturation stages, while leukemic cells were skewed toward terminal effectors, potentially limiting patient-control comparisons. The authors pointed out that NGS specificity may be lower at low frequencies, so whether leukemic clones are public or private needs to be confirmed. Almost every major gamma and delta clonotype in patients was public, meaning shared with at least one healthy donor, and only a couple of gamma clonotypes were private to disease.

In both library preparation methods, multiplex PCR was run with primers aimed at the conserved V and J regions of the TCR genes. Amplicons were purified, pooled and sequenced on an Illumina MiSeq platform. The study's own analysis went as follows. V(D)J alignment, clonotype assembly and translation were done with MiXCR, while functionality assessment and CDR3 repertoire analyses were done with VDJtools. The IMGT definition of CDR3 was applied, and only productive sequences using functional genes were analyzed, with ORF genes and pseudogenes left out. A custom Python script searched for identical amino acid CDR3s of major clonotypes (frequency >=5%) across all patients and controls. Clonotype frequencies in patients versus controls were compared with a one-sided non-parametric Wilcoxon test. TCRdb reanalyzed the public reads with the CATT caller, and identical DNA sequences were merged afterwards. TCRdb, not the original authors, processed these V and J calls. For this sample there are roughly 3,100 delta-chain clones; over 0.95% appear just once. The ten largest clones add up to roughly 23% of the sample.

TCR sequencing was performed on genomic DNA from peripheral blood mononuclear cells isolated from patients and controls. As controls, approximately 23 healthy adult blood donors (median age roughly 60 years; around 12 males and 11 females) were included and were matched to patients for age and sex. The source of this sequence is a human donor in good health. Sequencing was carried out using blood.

The sequenced DNA: TGTGCCTGTGACACCACTGGGGGCTCCTGGGATACCCGACAGATGTTTTTC. Its amino acids are CACDTTGGSWDTRQMFF. The rearranged chain carries TRDV2 and TRDJ3, and 8 bases in between align with TRDD3. From the cysteine through the phenylalanine, the CDR3 covers 17 amino acids. The kept DNA is CDR3 alone, 51 bases in frame from the first base. CDR1 GEAIGNYY and CDR2 EKD are derived from the germline V gene.